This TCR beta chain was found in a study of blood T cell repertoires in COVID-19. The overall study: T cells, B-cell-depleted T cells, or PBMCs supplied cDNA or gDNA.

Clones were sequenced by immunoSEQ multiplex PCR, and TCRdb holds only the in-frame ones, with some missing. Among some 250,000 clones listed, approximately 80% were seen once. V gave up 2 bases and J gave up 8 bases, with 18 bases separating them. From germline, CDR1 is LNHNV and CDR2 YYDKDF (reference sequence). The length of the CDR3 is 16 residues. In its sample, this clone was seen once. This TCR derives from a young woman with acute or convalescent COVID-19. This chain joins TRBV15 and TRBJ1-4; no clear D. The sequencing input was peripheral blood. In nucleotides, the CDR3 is TGTGCCACCAGCAGAACGGCCATGGGTCTCGGGGAAAAACTGTTTTTT. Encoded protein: CATSRTAMGLGEKLFF. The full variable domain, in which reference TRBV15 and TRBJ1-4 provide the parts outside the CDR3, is DAMVIQNPRYQVTQFGKPVTLSCSQTLNHNVMYWYQQKSSQAPKLLFHYYDKDFNNEADTPDNFQSRRPNTSFCFLDIRSPGLGDTAMYLCATSRTAMGLGEKLFFGSGTQLSVL.